This T cell receptor beta chain was documented in a study of low-dose radiotherapy and immunotherapy resistance in tumors. Study-level information: The study administered intravenous cyclophosphamide at 200 mg/m2 every two weeks, one day ahead of radiation and immunotherapy.

First-strand cDNA relied on TRAV- and TRBV-specific primers spanning alpha and beta chains. Amplification of TCRs used a constant-region primer and V-primer adapter for 20 PCR cycles. Each CDR3 protein gets one entry after TCRdb re-called the reads with MiXCR. The sample yields more than 50,000 distinct CDR3 sequences, around 27% seen once. The CDR3 runs to 18 residues. Deletions cut 5 bases from V and 2 bases from J, with 25 bases between. Per the germline V gene, CDR1 is MNHGY and CDR2 is SAAAGT. Stated time point: before trial treatment. Donors received nivolumab, ipilimumab, aspirin, low-dose cyclophosphamide and low-dose radiotherapy. Eligibility was restricted to patients presenting with advanced solid tumors that lacked tumor-infiltrating lymphocytes.

The clonotype was recovered from a male donor with rectosigmoid adenocarcinoma. V gene TRBV6-8 combines with J gene TRBJ2-7, with D perhaps TRBD2 (6 bases). The source material was PBMCs, sampled before treatment. The CDR3 region has the DNA TGTGCCAGCAGTCTCCGTAAGGGCACGGACTACTATACCTACGAGCAGTACTTC. It yields the protein CASSLRKGTDYYTYEQYF.